One T cell receptor beta chain is described in this entry. The antigen this receptor binds is unknown. Per-base qualities were not stored, and no clone one base away is much larger. From a lookup of the germline V gene, CDR1 and CDR2 are SQVTM and ANQGSEA. The CDR3 goes from the cysteine to the phenylalanine over 15 residues. Only the CDR3 region is kept as DNA, spanning 45 bases read in frame from base 1. Trimming costs V 1 base and J 2 bases, and their ends lie 12 bases apart. The trial excluded patients who had a history of autoimmune disease or were on systemic immunosuppression. Peripheral blood for TCR sequencing was collected from all dose cohorts at baseline, on cycle 4 day 1, and on cycle 7 day 1. The samples were taken from a phase I, first-in-human, multicenter, open-label dose-escalation trial of ivuxolimab. The trial enrolled adults with locally advanced or metastatic head and neck squamous cell, hepatocellular, melanoma or renal cell carcinoma. CD4+ and CD8+ T cells were sorted separately from peripheral blood before TCR sequencing.

This record comes from a study of OX40 agonist ivuxolimab in advanced cancers. For context, the study as a whole: Ivuxolimab was an agonistic, fully human IgG2 monoclonal antibody directed against OX40 (CD134), a costimulatory receptor. Intravenous ivuxolimab was administered to patients every 2 weeks at six dose levels: 0.01, 0.1, 0.3, 1.5, 3 and 10 mg/kg. In the dose-escalation cohort, around four fifths of patients were male, and the mean age was about 55 years, with a range of roughly 20 to 79. Prior anti-PD-1, anti-PD-L1 or anti-CTLA-4 therapy was permitted, and checkpoint inhibitors had been received by around 40% of dose-escalation patients. The purpose of peripheral TCRbeta sequencing was to test whether ivuxolimab changed TCR sequence diversity and led to clonal T-cell expansion. The paper describes the monotherapy dose-escalation part (N of about 50 patients) of the phase I trial of ivuxolimab. Of the 50 or so patients in dose escalation, about 20 had hepatocellular carcinoma, some 15 had melanoma, 9 had renal cell carcinoma and 9 had head and neck cancer. Partial responses occurred in three dose-escalation patients, of whom one had hepatocellular carcinoma and two had cutaneous melanoma. Overall study outcomes, separate from this receptor: The antigen specificity of the clonally expanded peripheral T cells was not determined. At doses of 0.1 to 3.0 mg/kg, clonal expansion of both CD4+ and CD8+ blood T cells was observed from baseline to week 6. In the 0.1-3.0 mg/kg groups, partial responders had among the lowest normalized peripheral clonal expansion, particularly in CD8+ T cells. Low levels of normalized T-cell clonal expansion were also shown by some nonresponding patients. After ivuxolimab, expanded clones were on average more numerous among CD8+ T cells than among CD4+ T cells.

Genomic DNA was extracted from sorted cells for sequencing of the TCRbeta CDR3 region. The immunoSEQ Assay was used for sequencing of TCRbeta CDR3 regions. This is the immuneACCESS table as TCRdb keeps it, with only in-frame sequences that have V and J called. A part of the clones is gone; compared with another copy, unresolved V genes explain less than half, and the rest is unexplained. The sample table shows 25,000 to 30,000 clones, and less than 95% are seen once. The ten largest clones take up 24% of the sample. This TCR derives from an adult with an advanced solid tumor such as melanoma, head and neck, liver or kidney cancer. This sample comprised CD4+ or CD8+ T cells sorted from blood, obtained in a trial of the OX40 agonist ivuxolimab. The sequence links TRBV29-1 to TRBJ2-1; the D gene may be TRBD1 or TRBD2, since each aligns over 5 bases. CDR3 region: CSVEGGQGPYNEQFF. The DNA reads TGCAGCGTTGAAGGTGGTCAGGGACCCTACAATGAGCAGTTCTTC.